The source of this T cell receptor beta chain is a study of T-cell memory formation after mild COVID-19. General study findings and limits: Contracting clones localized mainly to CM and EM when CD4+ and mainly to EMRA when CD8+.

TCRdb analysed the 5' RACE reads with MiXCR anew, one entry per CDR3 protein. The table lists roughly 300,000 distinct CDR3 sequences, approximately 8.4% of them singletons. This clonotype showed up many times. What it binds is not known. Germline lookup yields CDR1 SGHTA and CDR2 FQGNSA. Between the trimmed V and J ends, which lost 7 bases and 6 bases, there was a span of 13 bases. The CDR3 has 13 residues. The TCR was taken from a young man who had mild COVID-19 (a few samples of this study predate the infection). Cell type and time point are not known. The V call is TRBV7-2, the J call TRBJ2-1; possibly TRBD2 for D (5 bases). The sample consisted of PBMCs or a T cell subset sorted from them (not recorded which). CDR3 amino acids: CASTILGRNEQFF. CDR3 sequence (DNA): TGTGCCAGCACCATACTAGGTCGCAATGAGCAGTTCTTC.